A single sample is the source of the 30 T cell receptor beta chains below, sequenced in a study of shared clonotypes between healthy human individuals. Generated by immunoSEQ multiplex PCR, the TCRdb table keeps only in-frame clones and is missing some. The sample yields approximately 980,000 clones, approximately 80% seen once. Sequencing input: memory CD4+ T cells sorted from blood. Subset: CD45RA-negative fraction. These receptor sequences come from a man aged 18-30 years in good health.

CDR3 coding DNA: TGTGCCCTGAAAGGGGCCCCAGATACGCAGTATTTT. Translating gives CALKGAPDTQYF. This chain uses TRBV30 with TRBJ2-3; perhaps TRBD1 as D (5 bases). The CDR3 spans 12 residues. CDR1 and CDR2 (germline): GTSNPN, SVGIG (reference sequence). V gave up 8 bases and J gave up 4 bases, with 13 bases separating them.

The chain employs TRBV6-1 and TRBJ1-3, with D maybe TRBD1 (5 bases). There are 16 residues in the CDR3. Trimming removed 3 bases at V and 4 bases at J, with 16 bases between. In germline, CDR1 is MNHNS, CDR2 SASEGT. Here the CDR3 reads CASSEGVLGSGNTIYF. CDR3 DNA: TGTGCCAGCAGTGAGGGGGTCCTGGGTTCCGGAAACACCATATATTTT.

A single count supports this clone. The chain links TRBV19 to TRBJ2-4; D might be TRBD1 or TRBD2, each matching 5 bases. Germline V gene data show CDR1 as LNHDA and CDR2 as SQIVND (reference sequence). The V gene lost 10 bases and the J gene lost 13 bases, with 17 bases spanning the gap. The CDR3 spans 11 residues. CDR3 in DNA: TGTGCCAAATCTGGGGGACGGAGACAGTACTTC. Protein sequence: CAKSGGRRQYF.

The chain recombines TRBV5-4 with TRBJ2-2; D uncertain. The V gene's germline CDR1 is SGHNT and CDR2 YYREEE (reference sequence). There are 12 residues in the CDR3. V was cut by 0 bases and J by 7 bases, with 4 bases left in between. This CDR3 reads CASSLVSGELFF. The CDR3 DNA sequence: TGTGCCAGCAGCTTGGTTAGCGGGGAGCTGTTTTTT. Complete variable domain (other parts from reference TRBV5-4 and TRBJ2-2): ETGVTQSPTHLIKTRGQQVTLRCSSQSGHNTVSWYQQALGQGPQFIFQYYREEENGRGNFPPRFSGLQFPNYSSELNVNALELDDSALYLCASSLVSGELFFGEGSRLTVL.

V gene TRBV25-1 combines with J gene TRBJ2-7; no clear D gene. Trimming pared 2 bases from V and 2 bases from J, leaving 4 bases between. CDR1 MGHDK and CDR2 SYGVNS come from the germline V gene. The CDR3 is 12 amino acids. CDR3 sequence (DNA): TGTGCCAGCAGTGAACAGACCTACGAGCAGTACTTC. Its protein is CASSEQTYEQYF.

This clone was observed a handful of times. V is TRBV11-2 and J is TRBJ2-7; 10 bases match TRBD1. The CDR3 spans 15 residues. Germline CDR1 and CDR2: SGHAT and FQNNGV. Trimming took 5 bases from V and 7 from J; bases not matched to a gene: 11. CDR3: CASSRDRGPGREQYF. As DNA, the CDR3 is TGTGCCAGCAGCAGAGACAGGGGGCCGGGACGGGAGCAGTACTTC.

Points on this clone: This CDR3 is also generated by other DNA sequences in the sample. The rearrangement links TRBV30 to TRBJ2-3; TRBD2 is a possible D gene (5 bases). This CDR3 is built from 11 residues. Germline V gene data show CDR1 as GTSNPN and CDR2 as SVGIG (reference sequence). Trimming shortened V by 5 bases and J by 6 bases, and 9 bases separated the two germline ends. The CDR3 loop reads CAWGERDTQYF. In DNA, the CDR3 is TGTGCCTGGGGTGAGCGGGATACGCAGTATTTT.

The chain is built from TRBV4-1 and TRBJ2-4; 8 bases line up with TRBD2. Per the germline V gene, CDR1 is MGHRA and CDR2 is YSYEKL. J lost 6 bases, V lost 1 base, and 17 bases had no gene match. CDR3 length: 19 residues. The CDR3 sequence: CASSQVPRGIAGPLNIQYF. The DNA of the CDR3 is TGCGCCAGCAGCCAAGTCCCTAGGGGGATAGCGGGGCCTTTAAACATTCAGTACTTC.

The chain couples TRBV10-3 to TRBJ2-5; D gene uncertain. Trimming cost V 6 bases and J 1 base, with 6 bases left between them. Germline V lookup: CDR1 ENHRY, CDR2 SYGVKD. CDR3 length: 12 amino acids. The CDR3 DNA sequence: TGTGCCATCAGAGGCAGCCAAGAGACCCAGTACTTC. It codes for CAIRGSQETQYF.

V gene TRBV6-4 combines with J gene TRBJ2-6; either TRBD1 or TRBD2 may fit D (5 bases each). The ends were cut back, 2 bases at V and 0 bases at J, with 8 bases in the middle. CDR3 length: 16 residues. The germline gives CDR1 MRHNA, CDR2 SNTAGT. Here the CDR3 DNA reads TGTGCCAGCAGTGACGGGGGATCCTCTGGGGCCAACGTCCTGACTTTC. It codes for CASSDGGSSGANVLTF.

This sequence joins TRBV19 and TRBJ1-5; weak D call: TRBD1 (6 bases). Germline CDR1 reads LNHDA; CDR2 reads SQIVND (reference sequence). This CDR3 has 14 residues. V shed 4 bases and J shed 6 bases, with 13 bases lying between them. The CDR3 DNA is TGTGCCAGTAGTACCTCAGGGGATAGTCAGCCCCAGCATTTT. Translating it yields CASSTSGDSQPQHF.

This chain uses TRBV11-2 with TRBJ2-7; the D is unclear. Germline V gene data show CDR1 as SGHAT and CDR2 as FQNNGV. This CDR3 has 15 amino acids. Trimming shortened V by 5 bases and J by 2 bases, and 16 bases separated the two germline ends. In nucleotides, the CDR3 is TGTGCCAGCAGCAAAGGCTCCCCCGGCCCCTACGAGCAGTACTTC. Protein: CASSKGSPGPYEQYF.

The chain combines TRBV6-5 with TRBJ2-1; maybe TRBD2 (7 bases). V was cut by 6 bases and J by 9 bases, with 15 bases left in between. Germline V gene sequence: CDR1 MNHEY, CDR2 SVGAGI. The CDR3 runs to 13 residues. Written as DNA, the CDR3 is TGTGCCAGCAGGGATCGGAGGGGGGGTGAGCAGTTCTTC. This translates into CASRDRRGGEQFF.

V and J are TRBV29-1 and TRBJ1-2; D is uncertain. This CDR3 comprises 12 residues. Per germline, CDR1 SQVTM and CDR2 ANQGSEA. Trimming took 2 bases from V and 8 from J, leaving 12 bases between them. The CDR3 DNA is TGCAGCGTTGAACAGGCGCTCGAGGGCTACACCTTC. Protein sequence: CSVEQALEGYTF.

This clone was counted a single time. This sequence joins TRBV11-3 and TRBJ1-6; 9 nucleotides line up with TRBD1. The CDR3 contains 20 residues. Germline V gene data show CDR1 as SGHNT and CDR2 as YENEEA. With 7 bases clipped from V and 1 base from J, the junction kept 17 bases outside the gene matches. The CDR3 sequence is CASTPSADRGRGSYNSPLHF. In DNA, the CDR3 is TGTGCCAGCACTCCTTCGGCCGACAGGGGGAGAGGATCCTATAATTCACCCCTCCACTTT.

The chain links TRBV5-1 to TRBJ2-7; no reliable D call. The CDR3 contains 14 residues. Looked up from germline, CDR1 is SGHRS and CDR2 is YFSETQ. Trimming pared 0 bases from V and 3 bases from J, leaving 10 bases between. The CDR3 region is CASSLGPGFYEQYF. The CDR3 region has the DNA TGCGCCAGCAGCTTGGGTCCTGGATTCTACGAGCAGTACTTC.

The genes are TRBV18 and TRBJ2-3; no firm D call. Trimming took 4 bases from V and 1 from J, leaving 6 bases between them. Per germline, CDR1 KGHSH and CDR2 LQKENI. The CDR3 covers 13 residues. As DNA, the CDR3 is TGTGCCAGCTCACTAGCAGGCACAGATACGCAGTATTTT. Translating gives CASSLAGTDTQYF. The entire variable domain, with the rest obtained from reference TRBV18 and TRBJ2-3, is as follows: NAGVMQNPRHLVRRRGQEARLRCSPMKGHSHVYWYRQLPEEGLKFMVYLQKENIIDESGMPKERFSAEFPKEGPSILRIQQVVRGDSAAYFCASSLAGTDTQYFGPGTRLTVL.

The CDR3 loop is CASGYRSNTGELFF. The CDR3 nucleotides are TGTGCCAGCGGATACAGGTCGAACACCGGGGAGCTGTTTTTT. The chain couples TRBV27 to TRBJ2-2; maybe TRBD1 (5 bases). There are 14 residues in the CDR3. Germline CDR1 MNHEY, CDR2 SMNVEV (reference sequence). The V end was cut by 8 bases, the J end by 0 bases, with 10 bases between.

The chain has TRBV6-1 and TRBJ2-1; 7 nucleotides agree with TRBD1. The CDR3 has 13 residues. CDR1 and CDR2 (germline): MNHNS, SASEGT. With V trimmed by 5 bases and J by 9 bases, 7 bases remained unmatched. The CDR3 DNA reads TGTGCCAGCAGTTTCGACAGGGCCCTTGAGCAGTTCTTC. Amino acid sequence: CASSFDRALEQFF.

The CDR3 loop is CASRDINTGELFF. CDR3 DNA sequence: TGTGCCAGCAGGGACATTAACACCGGGGAGCTGTTTTTT. This chain joins TRBV2 and TRBJ2-2; TRBD1 might be the D (5 bases). Trimming pared 6 bases from V and 2 bases from J, leaving 7 bases between. Germline CDR1 and CDR2: SNHLY and FYNNEI. This CDR3 is 13 amino acids long.

This chain uses TRBV6-6 with TRBJ1-5, with no clear D. CDR1 is MNHNY and CDR2 is SVGAGI in the germline V gene (reference sequence). V gave up 3 bases and J gave up 9 bases, with 9 bases separating them. CDR3 length: 12 amino acids. The CDR3 DNA sequence: TGTGCCAGCAGTTATAGGGATGGGCCCCAGCATTTT. This translates into CASSYRDGPQHF.

The genes are TRBV19 and TRBJ2-6; D gene unclear. V was shortened by 3 bases and J by 2 bases, with 8 bases between the two germline ends. Looked up from germline, CDR1 is LNHDA and CDR2 is SQIVND (reference sequence). The CDR3 is 15 amino acids. The chain's CDR3 is CASSIVEPGANVLTF. As DNA, the CDR3 is TGTGCCAGTAGTATTGTGGAACCTGGGGCCAACGTCCTGACTTTC.

The V gene is TRBV19, the J gene TRBJ1-2; D gene uncertain. Germline V lookup: CDR1 LNHDA, CDR2 SQIVND (reference sequence). This CDR3 has 13 residues. Trimming took 3 bases from V and 2 from J, leaving 7 bases between them. The CDR3 here is CASSIGRNYGYTF. For the CDR3, the DNA is TGTGCCAGTAGTATTGGCAGGAACTATGGCTACACCTTC.

The rearrangement links TRBV5-1 to TRBJ1-1, with D possibly being TRBD1 (6 bases). The CDR3 runs to 13 residues. V was trimmed by 4 bases and J by 7 bases, leaving 14 bases between them. Germline lookup yields CDR1 SGHRS and CDR2 YFSETQ. CDR3 sequence reads: CASSPEGGSEAFF. In nucleotides, the CDR3 is TGCGCCAGCAGCCCGGAGGGGGGGAGTGAAGCTTTCTTT.

V is TRBV4-1 and J is TRBJ1-5; D is ambiguous. CDR3 size: 14 residues. Germline lookup yields CDR1 MGHRA and CDR2 YSYEKL. V was pared by 10 bases and J by 10 bases, with 23 bases between. The CDR3 DNA reads as TGCGCCACCCAGTCTACGAGGTGGGAGGGCCCCCAGCATTTT. It specifies CATQSTRWEGPQHF.

V usage is TRBV7-8 and J usage is TRBJ1-5; tentative D call: TRBD1 (6 bases). V was pared by 5 bases and J by 6 bases, with 23 bases between. There are 17 residues in the CDR3. CDR1 SGHVS and CDR2 FQNEAQ come from the germline V gene. CDR3 sequence: CASSPRSRTGPPQPQHF. Written as DNA, the CDR3 is TGTGCCAGCAGCCCTAGGTCACGAACAGGGCCTCCTCAGCCCCAGCATTTT.

This clone was observed a single time. V gene TRBV6-6 combines with J gene TRBJ2-5, with 8 positions matching TRBD2. This CDR3 contains 13 residues. V lost 7 bases to trimming and J lost 5 bases; unmatched junction nucleotides: 6. Germline CDR1 MNHNY, CDR2 SVGAGI (reference sequence). The CDR3 nucleotides read TGTGCCAGCACCAGCGGGAGAAAGGAGACCCAGTACTTC. Its translation is CASTSGRKETQYF.

The J gene is TRBJ2-3, the V gene TRBV6-5; either TRBD1 or TRBD2 may fit D (6 bases each). Germline values: CDR1 MNHEY, CDR2 SVGAGI. Trimming left V 0 bases short and J 6 bases short, with 13 bases between. The CDR3 loop spans 15 amino acids. The CDR3 nucleotides read TGTGCCAGCAGTTACTCCCCCGGGGGCTGGGATACGCAGTATTTT. Amino acid sequence: CASSYSPGGWDTQYF.

The V and J genes are TRBV27 and TRBJ1-5; D might be TRBD1 (5 bases). V was clipped by 3 bases and J by 6 bases, with 12 bases between them. CDR3 length: 14 amino acids. The germline V gene has CDR1 MNHEY and CDR2 SMNVEV (reference sequence). CDR3 sequence (DNA): TGTGCCAGCAGTTTTGGGCAGGGAGGTCAGCCCCAGCATTTT. Amino acid sequence: CASSFGQGGQPQHF.

V usage is TRBV7-2 and J usage is TRBJ2-3; D gene ambiguous. The V and J ends lost 1 base and 2 bases respectively, with 10 bases between them. The CDR3 is made up of 15 amino acids. Germline values: CDR1 SGHTA, CDR2 FQGNSA. The CDR3: CASSLGQLHTDTQYF. CDR3 nucleotide sequence: TGTGCCAGCAGCTTAGGTCAGCTCCACACAGATACGCAGTATTTT.